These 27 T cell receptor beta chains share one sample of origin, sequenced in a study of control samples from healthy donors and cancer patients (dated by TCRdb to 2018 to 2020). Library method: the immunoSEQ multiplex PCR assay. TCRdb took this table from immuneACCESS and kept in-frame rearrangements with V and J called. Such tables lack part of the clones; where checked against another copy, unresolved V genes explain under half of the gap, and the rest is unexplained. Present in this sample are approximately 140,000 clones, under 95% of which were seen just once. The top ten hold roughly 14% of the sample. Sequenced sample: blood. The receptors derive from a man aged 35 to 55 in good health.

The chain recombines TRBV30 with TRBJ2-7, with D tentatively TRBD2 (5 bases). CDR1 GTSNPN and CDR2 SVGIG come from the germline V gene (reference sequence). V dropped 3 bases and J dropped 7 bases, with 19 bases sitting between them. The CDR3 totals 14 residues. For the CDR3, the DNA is TGTGCCTGGAGGGCCCCGATTCGGGGAGATGAGCAGTACTTC. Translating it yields CAWRAPIRGDEQYF.

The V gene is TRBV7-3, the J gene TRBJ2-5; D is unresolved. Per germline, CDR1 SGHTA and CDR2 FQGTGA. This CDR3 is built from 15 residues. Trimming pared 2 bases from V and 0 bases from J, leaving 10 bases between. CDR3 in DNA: TGTGCCAGCAGCTTAGCTCATCGAAACCAAGAGACCCAGTACTTC. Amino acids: CASSLAHRNQETQYF.

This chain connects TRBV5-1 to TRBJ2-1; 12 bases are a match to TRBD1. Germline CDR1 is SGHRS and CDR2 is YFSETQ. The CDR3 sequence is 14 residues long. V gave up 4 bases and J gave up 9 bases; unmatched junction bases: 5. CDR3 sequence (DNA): TGCGCCAGCAGCGCTGGGACAGGGGGCTTTGAGCAGTTCTTC. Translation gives CASSAGTGGFEQFF.

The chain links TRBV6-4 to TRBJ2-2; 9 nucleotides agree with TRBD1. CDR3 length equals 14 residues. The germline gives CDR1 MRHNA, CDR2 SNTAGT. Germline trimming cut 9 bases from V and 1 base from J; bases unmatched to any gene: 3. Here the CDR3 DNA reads TGTGCCAGTGGGACAGGGAGGAACACCGGGGAGCTGTTTTTT. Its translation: CASGTGRNTGELFF.

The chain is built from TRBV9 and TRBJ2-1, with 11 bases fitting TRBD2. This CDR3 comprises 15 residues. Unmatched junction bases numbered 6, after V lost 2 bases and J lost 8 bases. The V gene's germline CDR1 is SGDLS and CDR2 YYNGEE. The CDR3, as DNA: TGTGCCAGCAGCGTTAATAGCGGGAGGGCGGATGAGCAGTTCTTC. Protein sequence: CASSVNSGRADEQFF.

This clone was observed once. The CDR3 spells CASSGTGGRDEKLFF. CDR3 coding DNA: TGTGCCAGCAGCGGAACGGGGGGGCGGGACGAAAAACTGTTTTTT. This rearrangement joins TRBV25-1 to TRBJ1-4; D is possibly TRBD1 (6 bases). This CDR3 contains 15 residues. With 6 bases removed from V and 8 bases from J, the gap between germline ends came to 19 bases. In germline, CDR1 is MGHDK, CDR2 SYGVNS.

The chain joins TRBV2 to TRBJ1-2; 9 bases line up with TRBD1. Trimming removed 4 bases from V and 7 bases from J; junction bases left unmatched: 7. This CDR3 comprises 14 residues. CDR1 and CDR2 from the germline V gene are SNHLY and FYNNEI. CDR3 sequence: CASSGLTGGFGYTF. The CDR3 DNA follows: TGTGCCAGCAGTGGCCTGACAGGGGGATTTGGCTACACCTTC.

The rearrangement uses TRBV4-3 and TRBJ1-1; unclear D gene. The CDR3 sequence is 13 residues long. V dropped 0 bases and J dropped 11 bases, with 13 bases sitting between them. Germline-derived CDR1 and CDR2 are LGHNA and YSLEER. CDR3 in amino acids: CASSQEFGVAAFF. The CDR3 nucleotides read TGCGCCAGCAGCCAAGAGTTCGGAGTCGCCGCTTTCTTT.

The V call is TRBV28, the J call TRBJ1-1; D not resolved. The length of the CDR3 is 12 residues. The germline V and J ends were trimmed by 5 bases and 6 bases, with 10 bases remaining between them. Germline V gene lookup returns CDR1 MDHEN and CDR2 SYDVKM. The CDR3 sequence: CASSPREAEAFF. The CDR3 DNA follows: TGTGCCAGCAGTCCAAGGGAGGCTGAAGCTTTCTTT.

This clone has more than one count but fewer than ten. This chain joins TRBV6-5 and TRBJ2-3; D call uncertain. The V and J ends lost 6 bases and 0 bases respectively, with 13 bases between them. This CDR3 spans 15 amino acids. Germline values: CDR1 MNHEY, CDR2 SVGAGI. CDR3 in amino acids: CASSPTLTSTDTQYF. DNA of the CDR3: TGTGCCAGCAGCCCGACACTAACCAGCACAGATACGCAGTATTTT.

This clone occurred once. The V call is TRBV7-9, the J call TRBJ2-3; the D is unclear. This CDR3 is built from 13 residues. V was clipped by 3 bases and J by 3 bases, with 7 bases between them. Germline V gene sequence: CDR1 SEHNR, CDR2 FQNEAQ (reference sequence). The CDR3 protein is CASSFGTTDTQYF. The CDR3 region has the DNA TGTGCCAGCAGCTTTGGAACGACAGATACGCAGTATTTT.

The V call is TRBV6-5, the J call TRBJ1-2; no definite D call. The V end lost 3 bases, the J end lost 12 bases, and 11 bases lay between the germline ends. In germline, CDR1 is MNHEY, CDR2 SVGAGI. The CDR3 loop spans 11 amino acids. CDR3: CASSYGSIHTF. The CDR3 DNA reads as TGTGCCAGCAGTTATGGTTCGATACACACCTTC.

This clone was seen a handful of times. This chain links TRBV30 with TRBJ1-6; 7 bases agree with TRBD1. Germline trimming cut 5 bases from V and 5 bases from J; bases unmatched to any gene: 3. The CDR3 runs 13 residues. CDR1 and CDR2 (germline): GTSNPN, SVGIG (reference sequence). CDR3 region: CAWDRDNNSPLHF. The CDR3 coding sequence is TGTGCCTGGGACAGGGACAATAATTCACCCCTCCACTTT.

The DNA of the CDR3 is TGTGCCAGCAGCTTGGGTGTCAGGGGAGATACCGGGGAGCTGTTTTTT. Amino acids: CASSLGVRGDTGELFF. This rearrangement joins TRBV5-6 to TRBJ2-2; possibly TRBD1 for D (6 bases). Germline values: CDR1 SGHDT, CDR2 YYEEEE. V shed 0 bases and J shed 5 bases, with 14 bases lying between them. This CDR3 comprises 16 residues.

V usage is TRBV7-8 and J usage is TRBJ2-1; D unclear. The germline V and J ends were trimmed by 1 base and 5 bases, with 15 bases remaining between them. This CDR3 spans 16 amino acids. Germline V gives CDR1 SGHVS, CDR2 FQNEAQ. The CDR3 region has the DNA TGTGCCAGCAGCTTAGGGATTTATAGATCCGACAATGAGCAGTTCTTC. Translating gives CASSLGIYRSDNEQFF.

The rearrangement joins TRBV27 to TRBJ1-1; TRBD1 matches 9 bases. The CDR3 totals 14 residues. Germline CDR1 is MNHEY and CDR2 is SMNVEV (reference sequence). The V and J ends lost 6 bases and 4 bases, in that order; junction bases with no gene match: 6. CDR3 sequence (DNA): TGTGCCAGCAGCCGAACAGGGGGCAGCACTGAAGCTTTCTTT. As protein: CASSRTGGSTEAFF.

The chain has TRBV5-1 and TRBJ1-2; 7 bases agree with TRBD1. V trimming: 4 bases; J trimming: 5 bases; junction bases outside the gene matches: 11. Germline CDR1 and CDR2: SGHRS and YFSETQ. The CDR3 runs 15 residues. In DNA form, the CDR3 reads TGCGCCAGCAGCCCGTTCGACAGGGATGGATATGGCTACACCTTC. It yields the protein CASSPFDRDGYGYTF.

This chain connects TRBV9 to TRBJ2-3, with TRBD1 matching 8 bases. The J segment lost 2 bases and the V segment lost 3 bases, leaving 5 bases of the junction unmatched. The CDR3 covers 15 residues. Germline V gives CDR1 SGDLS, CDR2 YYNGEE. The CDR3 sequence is CASSAWTGYTDTQYF. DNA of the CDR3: TGTGCCAGCAGCGCCTGGACAGGGTACACAGATACGCAGTATTTT.

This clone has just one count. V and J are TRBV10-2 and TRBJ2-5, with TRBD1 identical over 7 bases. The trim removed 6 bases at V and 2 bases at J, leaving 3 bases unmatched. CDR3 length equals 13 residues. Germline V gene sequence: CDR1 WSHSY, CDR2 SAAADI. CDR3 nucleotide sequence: TGCGCCAGCAGCCCGGGACAGCAAGAGACCCAGTACTTC. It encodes CASSPGQQETQYF.

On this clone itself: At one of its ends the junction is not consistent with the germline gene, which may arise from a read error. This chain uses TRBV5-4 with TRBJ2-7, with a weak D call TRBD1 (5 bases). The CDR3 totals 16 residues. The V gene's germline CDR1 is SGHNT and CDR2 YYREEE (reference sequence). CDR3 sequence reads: CASSSPAGQGAHEQHF. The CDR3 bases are TGTGCCAGCAGTAGTCCCGCAGGGCAGGGCGCCCACGAGCAGCACTTC.

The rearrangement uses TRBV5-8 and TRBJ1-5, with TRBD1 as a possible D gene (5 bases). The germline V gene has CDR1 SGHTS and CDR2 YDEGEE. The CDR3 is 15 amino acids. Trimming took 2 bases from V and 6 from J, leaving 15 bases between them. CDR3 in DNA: TGTGCCAGCAGCTTTTCTTCAGGGATGGGTCAGCCCCAGCATTTT. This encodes CASSFSSGMGQPQHF.

DNA of the CDR3: TGTGCCAGCAGCCAAGACCATAGCGGGGGGGGCCATGAGCAGTTCTTC. It translates to CASSQDHSGGGHEQFF. The chain links TRBV3-1 (or the pseudogene TRBV3-2) to TRBJ2-1; 11 positions match TRBD2. The germline gives CDR1 LGHDT, CDR2 YNNKEL (reference sequence). Trimming at V came to 0 bases and at J to 8 bases, leaving 6 bases not matched to a gene. The length of the CDR3 is 16 residues.

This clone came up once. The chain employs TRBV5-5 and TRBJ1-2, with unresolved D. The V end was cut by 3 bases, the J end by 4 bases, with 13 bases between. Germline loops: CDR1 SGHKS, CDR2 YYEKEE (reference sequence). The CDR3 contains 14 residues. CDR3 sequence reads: CASSSRLGRYGYTF. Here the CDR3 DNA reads TGTGCCAGCAGCTCGCGATTAGGGCGCTATGGCTACACCTTC.

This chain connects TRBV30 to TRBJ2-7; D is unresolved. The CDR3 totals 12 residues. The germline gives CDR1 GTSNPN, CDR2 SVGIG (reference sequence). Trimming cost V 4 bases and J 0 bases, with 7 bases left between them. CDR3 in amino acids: CAWKSSSYEQYF. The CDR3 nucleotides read TGTGCCTGGAAGTCTAGCTCCTACGAGCAGTACTTC. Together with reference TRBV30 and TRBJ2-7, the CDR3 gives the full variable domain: SQTIHQWPATLVQPVGSPLSLECTVEGTSNPNLYWYRQAAGRGLQLLFYSVGIGQISSEVPQNLSASRPQDRQFILSSKKLLLSDSGFYLCAWKSSSYEQYFGPGTRLTVT.

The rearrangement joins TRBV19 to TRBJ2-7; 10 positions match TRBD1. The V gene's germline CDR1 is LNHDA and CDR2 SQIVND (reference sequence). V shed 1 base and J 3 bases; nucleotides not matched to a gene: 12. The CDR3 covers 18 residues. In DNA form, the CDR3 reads TGTGCCAGTAGTATAGGGGACAGGGGCTTCACTACAATCTACGAGCAGTACTTC. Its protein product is CASSIGDRGFTTIYEQYF. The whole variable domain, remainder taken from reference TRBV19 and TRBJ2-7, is DGGITQSPKYLFRKEGQNVTLSCEQNLNHDAMYWYRQDPGQGLRLIYYSQIVNDFQKGDIAEGYSVSREKKESFPLTVTSAQKNPTAFYLCASSIGDRGFTTIYEQYFGPGTRLTVT.

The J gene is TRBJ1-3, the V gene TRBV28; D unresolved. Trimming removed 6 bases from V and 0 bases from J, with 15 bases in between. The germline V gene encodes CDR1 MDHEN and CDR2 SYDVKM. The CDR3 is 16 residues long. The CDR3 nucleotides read TGTGCCAGCAGAGATAGCGGACCGAGCTCTGGAAACACCATATATTTT. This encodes CASRDSGPSSGNTIYF. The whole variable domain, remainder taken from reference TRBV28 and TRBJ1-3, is DVKVTQSSRYLVKRTGEKVFLECVQDMDHENMFWYRQDPGLGLRLIYFSYDVKMKEKGDIPEGYSVSREKKERFSLILESASTNQTSMYLCASRDSGPSSGNTIYFGEGSWLTVV.

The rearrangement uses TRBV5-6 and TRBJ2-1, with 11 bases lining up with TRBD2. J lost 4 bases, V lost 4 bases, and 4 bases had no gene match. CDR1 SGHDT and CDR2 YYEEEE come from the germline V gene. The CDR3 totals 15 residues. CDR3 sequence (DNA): TGTGCCAGCAGCGCCGGGACTAGCGGTTACAATGAGCAGTTCTTC. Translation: CASSAGTSGYNEQFF.